Shown below are 18 T cell receptor beta chains from a single sample sequenced in a study of cytomegalovirus exposure and HLA in healthy donors. Measured with immunoSEQ multiplex PCR; TCRdb has only the in-frame clones, and not every one. In the table there are roughly 330,000 clones, about 90% of which are singletons. Material: PBMCs. Receptors originate from a woman aged 25 to 39 in good health and CMV-seropositive.

This chain uses TRBV14 with TRBJ2-1, with D perhaps TRBD1 or TRBD2 (5 bases each). The CDR3 runs 16 residues. V lost 1 base and J 7 bases, leaving 17 bases between the germline ends. Germline CDR1 is SGHDN and CDR2 is FVKESK. The CDR3 DNA is TGTGCCAGCAGCCAAGGGGCAGGGCCCGGGAAGAATGAGCAGTTCTTC. Its protein product is CASSQGAGPGKNEQFF.

To note about this clone: The germline gene is not matched at one end of the junction; a read error may be the cause. The CDR3 region is CASSNSGTGNRLLHF. CDR3 coding DNA: TGTGCCAGCAGTAACTCCGGGACAGGGAACCGGCTCCTCCACTTT. J is TRBJ1-6 and V is TRBV6-5; 9 nucleotides align to TRBD1. The CDR3 is 15 amino acids. The germline gives CDR1 MNHEY, CDR2 SVGAGI.

This chain's CDR3 is CARSGMDTGELFF. Written as DNA, the CDR3 is TGTGCCAGATCAGGGATGGACACCGGGGAGCTGTTTTTT. The gene calls are TRBV2 and TRBJ2-2; D is possibly TRBD1 (5 bases). The CDR3 runs 13 residues. Germline V gene lookup returns CDR1 SNHLY and CDR2 FYNNEI. Trimming removed 9 bases at V and 3 bases at J, with 11 bases between.

In this sample, this clone turned up once. The chain combines TRBV27 with TRBJ1-5, with 11 bases fitting TRBD1. V lost 10 bases, J lost 1 base, and 9 bases stayed unmatched. The CDR3 extends over 16 amino acids. Looked up from germline, CDR1 is MNHEY and CDR2 is SMNVEV (reference sequence). The CDR3 DNA reads TGTGCCACGAGGACAGGGGGCAGTGGGAGCAATCAGCCCCAGCATTTT. This codes for CATRTGGSGSNQPQHF.

This clone was detected only once. The J gene is TRBJ1-4, the V gene TRBV6-6; D uncertain. The CDR3 runs to 12 residues. Germline V gene data show CDR1 as MNHNY and CDR2 as SVGAGI (reference sequence). The ends were cut back, 6 bases at V and 3 bases at J, with 5 bases in the middle. CDR3 residues: CASRQPNEKLFF. CDR3 nucleotide sequence: TGTGCCAGCAGACAGCCTAATGAAAAACTGTTTTTT.

The chain has TRBV5-4 and TRBJ2-5; D remains ambiguous. In germline, CDR1 is SGHNT, CDR2 YYREEE (reference sequence). Between the trimmed V and J ends, which lost 7 bases and 2 bases, there was a span of 15 bases. The CDR3 sequence is 14 residues long. CDR3 DNA sequence: TGTGCCAGCGCAACAAGGCAGGCACAAGAGACCCAGTACTTC. It yields the protein CASATRQAQETQYF.

This clone was seen only once. J is TRBJ2-4 and V is TRBV4-2, with TRBD1 matching over 9 bases. The CDR3 is 16 residues long. Germline CDR1 LGHNA, CDR2 YNFKEQ. Germline trimming cut 3 bases from V and 0 bases from J; bases unmatched to any gene: 3. The CDR3 here is CASSQTGGIAKNIQYF. The CDR3 bases are TGTGCCAGCAGCCAGACAGGGGGGATAGCCAAAAACATTCAGTACTTC.

The J gene is TRBJ1-2, the V gene TRBV30; 7 nucleotides agree with TRBD1. The CDR3 is 15 amino acids. V dropped 5 bases and J dropped 2; count of bases not matched to a gene: 11. Germline values: CDR1 GTSNPN, CDR2 SVGIG (reference sequence). The chain's CDR3 is CAWDPGQSVNYGYTF. Written as DNA, the CDR3 is TGTGCCTGGGACCCGGGACAGAGCGTCAACTATGGCTACACCTTC.

This clone was counted a single time. This chain connects TRBV27 to TRBJ2-5; 7 bases match TRBD2. This CDR3 has 14 residues. With V trimmed by 6 bases and J by 5 bases, 9 bases remained unmatched. CDR1 MNHEY and CDR2 SMNVEV come from the germline V gene (reference sequence). The CDR3: CASRVYGRSETQYF. Written as DNA, the CDR3 is TGTGCCAGCAGGGTATACGGGAGGTCGGAGACCCAGTACTTC.

The chain couples TRBV9 to TRBJ2-5; D possibly corresponds to TRBD1 (6 bases). The V end was cut by 5 bases, the J end by 4 bases, with 15 bases between. The CDR3 runs to 14 residues. CDR1 is SGDLS and CDR2 is YYNGEE in the germline V gene. CDR3 in amino acids: CASSQGGGRETQYF. DNA of the CDR3: TGTGCCAGCAGTCAAGGTGGGGGCAGAGAGACCCAGTACTTC.

CDR3 nucleotides: TGTGCCAGCAGCTTAGATGGATCCCCGCGTTTGGAGCAGTACTTC. This translates into CASSLDGSPRLEQYF. The chain has TRBV7-9 and TRBJ2-7; D remains ambiguous. The V gene's germline CDR1 is SEHNR and CDR2 FQNEAQ (reference sequence). The V gene lost 1 base and the J gene lost 7 bases, with 17 bases spanning the gap. The CDR3 extends over 15 amino acids.

The gene calls are TRBV7-8 and TRBJ2-1, with D possibly being TRBD1 (6 bases). The CDR3 consists of 14 residues. Trimming took off 3 bases at V and 7 bases at J, with 13 bases between the two ends. Germline lookup yields CDR1 SGHVS and CDR2 FQNEAQ. The CDR3 sequence is CASSFPGQGNEQFF. CDR3 nucleotides: TGTGCCAGCAGCTTTCCAGGCCAGGGGAATGAGCAGTTCTTC.

As DNA, the CDR3 is TGTGCCAGCAGCTACGGGACAGGGAACTACGAGCAGTACTTC. Amino acids: CASSYGTGNYEQYF. The chain has TRBV5-6 and TRBJ2-7, with TRBD1 matching over 9 bases. The junction had 4 bases not matched to a gene; V was cut back by 3 bases and J by 3 bases. Germline CDR1 reads SGHDT; CDR2 reads YYEEEE. The CDR3 extends over 14 amino acids. The full variable domain, its missing parts supplied by reference TRBV5-6 and TRBJ2-7, is DAGVTQSPTHLIKTRGQQVTLRCSPKSGHDTVSWYQQALGQGPQFIFQYYEEEERQRGNFPDRFSGHQFPNYSSELNVNALLLGDSALYLCASSYGTGNYEQYFGPGTRLTVT.

The chain couples TRBV28 to TRBJ1-2; D is perhaps TRBD1 (5 bases). From germline, CDR1 is MDHEN and CDR2 SYDVKM. Trimming took 4 bases from V and 1 from J, leaving 16 bases between them. The CDR3 runs 16 residues. DNA of the CDR3: TGTGCCAGCAGTTCACCCCCGGGGGAGGGTAACTATGGCTACACCTTC. Amino acids: CASSSPPGEGNYGYTF.

The chain carries TRBV15 and TRBJ2-7; D gene uncertain. The CDR3 length is 12 residues. Germline V gene lookup returns CDR1 LNHNV and CDR2 YYDKDF (reference sequence). V dropped 3 bases and J dropped 7 bases, with 10 bases sitting between them. The CDR3 bases are TGTGCCACCAGCAGCCCCGGCGGTGAGCAGTACTTC. Protein sequence: CATSSPGGEQYF.

The chain carries TRBV6-5 and TRBJ2-7; D assignment may be TRBD1 or TRBD2 (5 bases each). CDR3 length: 12 amino acids. The germline V gene encodes CDR1 MNHEY and CDR2 SVGAGI. Trimming took 6 bases from V and 5 from J, leaving 11 bases between them. As DNA, the CDR3 is TGTGCCAGCAGATCCGGGACCCACGAGCAGTACTTC. Its protein product is CASRSGTHEQYF.

V usage is TRBV15 and J usage is TRBJ1-4, with D uncertain. The CDR3 totals 17 residues. The V end lost 3 bases, the J end lost 0 bases, and 14 bases lay between the germline ends. CDR1 LNHNV and CDR2 YYDKDF come from the germline V gene (reference sequence). The CDR3 protein is CATSSPTARATNEKLFF. CDR3 DNA: TGTGCCACCAGCAGTCCGACCGCAAGGGCAACTAATGAAAAACTGTTTTTT.

The V and J genes are TRBV30 and TRBJ2-1; no reliable D call. V was clipped by 4 bases and J by 8 bases, with 15 bases between them. The CDR3 has 13 amino acids. CDR1 is GTSNPN, CDR2 SVGIG, per germline (reference sequence). In DNA, the CDR3 is TGTGCCTGGACTCGCGATAGTATGGATGAGCAGTTCTTC. Residues: CAWTRDSMDEQFF.